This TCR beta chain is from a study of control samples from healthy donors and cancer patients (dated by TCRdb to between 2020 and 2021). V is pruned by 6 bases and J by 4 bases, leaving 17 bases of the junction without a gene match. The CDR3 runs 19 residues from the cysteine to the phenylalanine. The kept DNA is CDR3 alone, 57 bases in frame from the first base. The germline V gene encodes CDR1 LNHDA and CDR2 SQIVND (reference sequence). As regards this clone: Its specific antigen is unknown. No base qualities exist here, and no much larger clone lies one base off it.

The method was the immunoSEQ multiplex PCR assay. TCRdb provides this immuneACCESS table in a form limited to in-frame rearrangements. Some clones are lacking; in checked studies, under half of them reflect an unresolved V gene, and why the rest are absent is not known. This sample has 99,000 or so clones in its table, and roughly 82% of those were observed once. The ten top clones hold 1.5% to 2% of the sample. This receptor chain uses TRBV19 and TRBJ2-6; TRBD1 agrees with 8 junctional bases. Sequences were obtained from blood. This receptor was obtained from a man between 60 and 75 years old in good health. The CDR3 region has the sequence CASRTHRTGTGPGANVLTF. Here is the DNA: TGTGCCAGTAGAACCCATCGGACAGGGACGGGGCCCGGGGCCAACGTCCTGACTTTC. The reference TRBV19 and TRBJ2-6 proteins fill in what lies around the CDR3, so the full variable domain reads DGGITQSPKYLFRKEGQNVTLSCEQNLNHDAMYWYRQDPGQGLRLIYYSQIVNDFQKGDIAEGYSVSREKKESFPLTVTSAQKNPTAFYLCASRTHRTGTGPGANVLTFGAGSRLTVL.